This T cell receptor (beta chain) is from a study of T cell changes during pregnancy in multiple sclerosis. Germline loops: CDR1 SGHDN, CDR2 FVKESK. The CDR3 sequence is 17 residues long. V was trimmed by 1 base and J by 0 bases, leaving 16 bases between them. The method was immunoSEQ multiplex PCR; TCRdb's version includes in-frame clones alone and lacks a portion of them. Of about 46,000 clones in the sample, around 93% are singletons; the top ten hold around 4.2%. This chain joins TRBV14 and TRBJ2-7, with a tentative D call TRBD1 (5 bases). This TCR was sampled from a female donor with multiple sclerosis, enrolled in a pregnancy study. The material was CD8+ T cells from peripheral blood mononuclear cells, obtained in the first trimester of pregnancy. The CDR3 is CASSQALGQPSSYEQYF. CDR3 DNA sequence: TGTGCCAGCAGCCAAGCTTTGGGGCAGCCCAGCTCCTACGAGCAGTACTTC.